Below, 20 T cell receptor beta chains from the same sample are listed, as sequenced in a study of control samples from healthy donors and cancer patients. Libraries were prepared by immunoSEQ multiplex PCR; TCRdb keeps only in-frame clonotypes and omits some of them. The data hold under 150,000 clones, with around 87% observed a single time. The sample comprised blood. These receptors originate from a man in his forties in good health.

The chain links TRBV2 to TRBJ1-2; unclear D gene. The CDR3 has 14 amino acids. Looked up from germline, CDR1 is SNHLY and CDR2 is FYNNEI. V lost 8 bases, J lost 0 bases, and 13 bases lay in between. The CDR3 here is CASRVGGANYGYTF. The CDR3 region has the DNA TGTGCCAGCCGTGTGGGCGGCGCTAACTATGGCTACACCTTC.

This clone showed up just once. The V gene is TRBV4-2, the J gene TRBJ2-3; 8 nucleotides line up with TRBD2. This CDR3 contains 15 residues. The ends lost 7 bases at V and 1 base at J; junction bases unmatched: 7. Germline V gene lookup returns CDR1 LGHNA and CDR2 YNFKEQ. CDR3 nucleotides: TGTGCCAGCACCCTTGGGCGGGGGGGCACAGATACGCAGTATTTT. It specifies CASTLGRGGTDTQYF.

This chain connects TRBV7-2 to TRBJ1-6; D may be TRBD1 (5 bases). Per the germline V gene, CDR1 is SGHTA and CDR2 is FQGNSA. With 5 bases removed from V and 12 bases from J, the gap between germline ends came to 14 bases. The CDR3 runs 13 residues. The CDR3 loop reads CASSAGGEGPLHF. DNA for the CDR3: TGTGCCAGCAGCGCCGGGGGGGAAGGACCCCTCCACTTT.

The CDR3 loop is CASSATDRDNSPLHF. CDR3 sequence (DNA): TGTGCCAGCAGTGCCACGGACAGAGATAATTCACCCCTCCACTTT. The gene calls are TRBV6-4 and TRBJ1-6, with D possibly matching TRBD1 (6 bases). V gave up 4 bases and J gave up 5 bases, with 12 bases separating them. CDR3 length equals 15 residues. Germline lookup yields CDR1 MRHNA and CDR2 SNTAGT.

The chain recombines TRBV5-1 with TRBJ2-7, with no clear D. This CDR3 is built from 14 residues. The germline V gene encodes CDR1 SGHRS and CDR2 YFSETQ. V lost 7 bases, J lost 4 bases, and 18 bases lay in between. This chain's CDR3 is CASSQSQEFYEQYF. The CDR3 DNA reads as TGCGCCAGCTCCCAGAGCCAGGAGTTTTACGAGCAGTACTTC.

V usage is TRBV12-3 or TRBV12-4 and J usage is TRBJ2-7; possibly TRBD1 for D (5 bases). The V and J ends lost 3 bases and 2 bases respectively, with 8 bases between them. The CDR3 runs to 13 residues. The CDR3 sequence: CASSFQGAYEQYF. The CDR3 DNA reads TGTGCCAGCAGTTTCCAGGGCGCCTACGAGCAGTACTTC.

The chain is built from TRBV10-3 and TRBJ2-5, with TRBD2 as a possible D gene (5 bases). Germline V gene sequence: CDR1 ENHRY, CDR2 SYGVKD. This CDR3 is 16 amino acids long. V dropped 0 bases and J dropped 1 base, with 12 bases sitting between them. The CDR3 sequence: CAISESKARVQETQYF. The CDR3 nucleotides are TGTGCCATCAGTGAGTCGAAGGCGAGGGTCCAAGAGACCCAGTACTTC.

The chain combines TRBV7-9 with TRBJ2-3; D ambiguous. CDR1 is SEHNR and CDR2 is FQNEAQ in the germline V gene (reference sequence). Between the trimmed V and J ends, which lost 1 base and 2 bases, there was a span of 7 bases. The CDR3 extends over 14 amino acids. CDR3 sequence (DNA): TGTGCCAGCAGCTTAGGGTTCATCACAGATACGCAGTATTTT. The encoded protein is CASSLGFITDTQYF.

This clone was observed once. The V gene is TRBV25-1, the J gene TRBJ1-2, with D perhaps TRBD1 (6 bases). From germline, CDR1 is MGHDK and CDR2 SYGVNS. The CDR3 has 12 residues. Trimming stripped 8 bases from V and 8 bases from J, with 15 bases between. CDR3 coding DNA: TGTGCCAGCCATTCTCGAGGACAGGGCTACACCTTC. This codes for CASHSRGQGYTF.

The chain has TRBV5-1 and TRBJ2-1; D ambiguous. This CDR3 has 12 amino acids. Germline V lookup: CDR1 SGHRS, CDR2 YFSETQ. The V and J ends lost 2 bases and 0 bases respectively, with 0 bases between them. The CDR3 sequence is CASSFSYNEQFF. The CDR3 DNA sequence: TGCGCCAGCAGCTTCTCCTACAATGAGCAGTTCTTC.

The gene calls are TRBV15 and TRBJ1-1; D gene unclear. The CDR3 is 15 amino acids. V lost 2 bases and J 0 bases, leaving 10 bases between the germline ends. Germline V gene data show CDR1 as LNHNV and CDR2 as YYDKDF (reference sequence). CDR3 sequence (DNA): TGTGCCACCAGCAGATCTTACCCTATGAACACTGAAGCTTTCTTT. Translated, it gives CATSRSYPMNTEAFF.

This sequence joins TRBV11-2 and TRBJ1-4; D possibly corresponds to TRBD1 (5 bases). The CDR3 spans 13 residues. CDR1 is SGHAT, CDR2 FQNNGV, per germline. Trimming removed 4 bases from V and 4 bases from J, with 7 bases in between. The CDR3 DNA is TGTGCCAGCAGCTCGACAGTTAATGAAAAACTGTTTTTT. Protein sequence: CASSSTVNEKLFF.

This chain links TRBV7-9 with TRBJ2-4; D might be TRBD1 (6 bases). V dropped 1 base and J dropped 2 bases, with 12 bases sitting between them. The CDR3 consists of 16 residues. Germline-derived CDR1 and CDR2 are SEHNR and FQNEAQ (reference sequence). CDR3 loop: CASSLGFQGPKNIQYF. CDR3 nucleotides: TGTGCCAGCAGCTTAGGGTTCCAGGGGCCCAAAAACATTCAGTACTTC. The whole variable domain, filled in from reference TRBV7-9 and TRBJ2-4, reads DTGVSQNPRHKITKRGQNVTFRCDPISEHNRLYWYRQTLGQGPEFLTYFQNEAQLEKSRLLSDRFSAERPKGSFSTLEIQRTEQGDSAMYLCASSLGFQGPKNIQYFGAGTRLSVL.

This clone has just a few counts. This rearrangement joins TRBV4-3 to TRBJ1-2; D ambiguous. V lost 0 bases and J 3 bases, leaving 14 bases between the germline ends. CDR3 length: 16 amino acids. In germline, CDR1 is LGHNA, CDR2 YSLEER. CDR3 in DNA: TGCGCCAGCAGCCAAGATCGGGTAGGGTCGCACTATGGCTACACCTTC. Translated, it gives CASSQDRVGSHYGYTF.

The chain recombines TRBV4-1 with TRBJ2-1; unclear D gene. The length of the CDR3 is 13 residues. Germline CDR1 is MGHRA and CDR2 is YSYEKL. V was clipped by 0 bases and J by 9 bases, with 9 bases between them. CDR3 sequence (DNA): TGCGCCAGCAGCCAAGATCTTCCGTCTGAGCAGTTCTTC. Its translation is CASSQDLPSEQFF.

The chain combines TRBV3-1 (or the pseudogene TRBV3-2) with TRBJ1-4; D call uncertain. V lost 1 base, J lost 0 bases, and 12 bases lay in between. Germline V CDR1 and CDR2: LGHDT, YNNKEL (reference sequence). This CDR3 contains 17 residues. DNA of the CDR3: TGTGCCAGCAGCCAAGGCCCGACCGGATCAACTAATGAAAAACTGTTTTTT. Amino acids: CASSQGPTGSTNEKLFF.

This rearrangement joins TRBV11-3 to TRBJ2-2, with 9 bases that match TRBD1. The CDR3 has 15 residues. Unmatched junction bases numbered 5, after V lost 5 bases and J lost 4 bases. CDR1 is SGHNT and CDR2 is YENEEA in the germline V gene. For the CDR3, the DNA is TGTGCCAGCAGCCCGGACAGGGGTGGCACCGGGGAGCTGTTTTTT. Amino acid sequence: CASSPDRGGTGELFF.

V and J are TRBV6-6 and TRBJ1-2, with 8 bases lining up with TRBD1. The CDR3 loop spans 15 amino acids. Germline V lookup: CDR1 MNHNY, CDR2 SVGAGI (reference sequence). V was pared by 2 bases and J by 4 bases, with 6 bases of the junction left unmatched. CDR3 amino acids: CASSYGGQASYGYTF. The CDR3 DNA is TGTGCCAGCAGTTACGGGGGACAGGCATCCTATGGCTACACCTTC.

The genes are TRBV7-9 and TRBJ2-2, with a tentative D call TRBD2 (6 bases). Germline CDR1 and CDR2: SEHNR and FQNEAQ (reference sequence). Trimming cost V 2 bases and J 11 bases, with 18 bases left between them. CDR3 length: 15 amino acids. The CDR3 reads CASSLKRDSYLELFF. The DNA for the CDR3 is TGTGCCAGCAGCTTAAAAAGGGACTCGTATTTAGAGCTGTTTTTT.

J is TRBJ2-5 and V is TRBV2; TRBD1 agrees at 9 bases. The V gene end was trimmed by 6 bases and the J gene end by 5 bases; junction bases not matched to a gene: 7. The CDR3 totals 14 residues. Per germline, CDR1 SNHLY and CDR2 FYNNEI. The CDR3 DNA reads TGTGCCAGCAGCAACAGGGGGCCGGGGGAGACCCAGTACTTC. It encodes CASSNRGPGETQYF.